This T cell receptor beta chain was captured in a study of blood T cell repertoires in COVID-19. Study as a whole: From the United States, Italy and Spain came samples of acute and convalescent COVID-19. PBMCs, B-cell-depleted T cells, or T cells provided the cDNA or gDNA that made up the material.

As originally analysed: Reference gene primer amplification yielded estimated nucleated cell counts. Libraries were prepared by immunoSEQ multiplex PCR; TCRdb keeps only in-frame clonotypes and omits some of them. That table supplies the V and J calls and clone size; D and trimming were determined from the DNA. The sample records under 150,000 clones, roughly 79% being singletons. CDR3 size: 14 residues. V was clipped by 1 base and J by 7 bases, with 12 bases between them. The germline CDR1 and CDR2 sequences are SGHNT and YENEEA. The source of this sequence is a man aged 50-60 years with active or convalescent COVID-19. The sequenced sample consisted of peripheral blood. The chain links TRBV11-3 to TRBJ2-3; D call uncertain. DNA for the CDR3: TGTGCCAGCAGCTTAGGTTCAGCGCCGTATACGCAGTATTTT. Translating it yields CASSLGSAPYTQYF.